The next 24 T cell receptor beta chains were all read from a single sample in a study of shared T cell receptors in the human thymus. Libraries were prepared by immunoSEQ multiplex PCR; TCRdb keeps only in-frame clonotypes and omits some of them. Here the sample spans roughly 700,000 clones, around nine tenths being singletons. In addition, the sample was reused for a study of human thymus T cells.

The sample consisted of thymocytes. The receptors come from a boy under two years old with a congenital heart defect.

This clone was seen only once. The chain's CDR3 is CASSSTLLAGVRTDTQYF. The CDR3 bases are TGTGCCAGCAGCTCCACTCTGCTAGCGGGAGTTCGGACGGATACGCAGTATTTT. J is TRBJ2-3 and V is TRBV14, with 10 bases lining up with TRBD2. The CDR3 is 18 residues long. V lost 5 bases and J lost 6; bases outside the gene matches: 17. Germline V gene sequence: CDR1 SGHDN, CDR2 FVKESK.

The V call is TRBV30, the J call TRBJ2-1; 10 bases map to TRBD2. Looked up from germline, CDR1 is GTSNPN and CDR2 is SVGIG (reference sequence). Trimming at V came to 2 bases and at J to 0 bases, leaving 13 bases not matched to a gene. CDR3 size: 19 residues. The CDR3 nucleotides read TGTGCCTGGAGTACGGGGACTAGCGTTCCCCCCGGCTCCTACAATGAGCAGTTCTTC. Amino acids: CAWSTGTSVPPGSYNEQFF.

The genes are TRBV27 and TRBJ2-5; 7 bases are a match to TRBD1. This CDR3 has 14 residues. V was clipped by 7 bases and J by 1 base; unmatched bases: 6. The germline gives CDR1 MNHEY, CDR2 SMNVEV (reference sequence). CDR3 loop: CASTGTDPQETQYF. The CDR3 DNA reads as TGTGCCAGCACTGGGACAGATCCCCAAGAGACCCAGTACTTC.

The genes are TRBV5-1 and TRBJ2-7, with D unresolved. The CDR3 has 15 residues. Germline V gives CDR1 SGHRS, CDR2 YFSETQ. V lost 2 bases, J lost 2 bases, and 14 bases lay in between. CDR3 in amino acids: CASSFHHAEAYEQYF. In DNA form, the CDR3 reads TGCGCCAGCAGCTTCCATCACGCAGAGGCCTACGAGCAGTACTTC.

CDR3 nucleotides: TGTGCCAGCAGTCCACAGGGGCCTGGGGCCAACGTCCTGACTTTC. Translation: CASSPQGPGANVLTF. V gene TRBV27 combines with J gene TRBJ2-6, with 7 bases fitting TRBD1. V lost 5 bases to trimming and J lost 2 bases; unmatched junction nucleotides: 3. The CDR3 length is 15 residues. Germline CDR1 MNHEY, CDR2 SMNVEV (reference sequence).

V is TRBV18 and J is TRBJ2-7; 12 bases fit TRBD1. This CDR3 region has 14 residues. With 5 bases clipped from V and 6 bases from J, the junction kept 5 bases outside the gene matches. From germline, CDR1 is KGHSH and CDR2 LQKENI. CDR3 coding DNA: TGTGCCAGCTCATTCCGGGACAGGGGGCCCGAGCAGTACTTC. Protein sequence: CASSFRDRGPEQYF. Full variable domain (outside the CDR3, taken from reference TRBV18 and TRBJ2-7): NAGVMQNPRHLVRRRGQEARLRCSPMKGHSHVYWYRQLPEEGLKFMVYLQKENIIDESGMPKERFSAEFPKEGPSILRIQQVVRGDSAAYFCASSFRDRGPEQYFGPGTRLTVT.

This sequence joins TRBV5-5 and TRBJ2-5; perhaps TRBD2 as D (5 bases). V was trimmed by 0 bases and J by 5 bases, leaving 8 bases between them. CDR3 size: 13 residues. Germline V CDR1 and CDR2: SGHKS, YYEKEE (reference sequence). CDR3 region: CASSLASRETQYF. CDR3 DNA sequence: TGTGCCAGCAGCTTGGCTAGCAGGGAGACCCAGTACTTC.

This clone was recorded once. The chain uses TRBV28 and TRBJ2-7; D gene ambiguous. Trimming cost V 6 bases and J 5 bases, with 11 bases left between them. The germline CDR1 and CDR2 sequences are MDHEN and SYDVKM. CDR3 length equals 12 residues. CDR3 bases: TGTGCCAGCAGCTCCCGGAGCGACGAGCAGTACTTC. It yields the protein CASSSRSDEQYF.

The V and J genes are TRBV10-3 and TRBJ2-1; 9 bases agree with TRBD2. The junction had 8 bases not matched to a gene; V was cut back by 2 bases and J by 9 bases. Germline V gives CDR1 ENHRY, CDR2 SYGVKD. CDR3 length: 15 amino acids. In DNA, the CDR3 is TGTGCCATCAGTGAGCGCCCGACTAGCGGCGGTGAGCAGTTCTTC. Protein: CAISERPTSGGEQFF.

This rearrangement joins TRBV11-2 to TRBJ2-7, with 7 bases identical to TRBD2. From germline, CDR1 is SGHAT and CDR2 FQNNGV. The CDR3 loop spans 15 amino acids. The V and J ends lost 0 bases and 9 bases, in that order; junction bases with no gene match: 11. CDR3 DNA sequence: TGTGCCAGCAGCTTAGAAGGGACTACCCCCCTACGGCAGTACTTC. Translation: CASSLEGTTPLRQYF.

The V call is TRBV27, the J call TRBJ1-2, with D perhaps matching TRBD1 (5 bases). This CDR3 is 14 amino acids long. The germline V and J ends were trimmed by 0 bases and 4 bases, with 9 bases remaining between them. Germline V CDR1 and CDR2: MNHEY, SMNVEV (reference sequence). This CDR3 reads CASSLSGQGYGYTF. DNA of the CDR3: TGTGCCAGCAGTTTATCTGGCCAGGGCTATGGCTACACCTTC.

The CDR3 region is CATPTPNNEQFF. For the CDR3, the DNA is TGTGCCACCCCGACTCCTAACAATGAGCAGTTCTTC. This chain uses TRBV18 with TRBJ2-1; no reliable D call. The CDR3 runs 12 residues. Germline CDR1 and CDR2: KGHSH and LQKENI. V lost 10 bases and J 5 bases, leaving 12 bases between the germline ends.

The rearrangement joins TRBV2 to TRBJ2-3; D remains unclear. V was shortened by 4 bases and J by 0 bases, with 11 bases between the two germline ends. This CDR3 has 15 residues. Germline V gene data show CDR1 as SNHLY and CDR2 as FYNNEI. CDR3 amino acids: CASSVSFSSTDTQYF. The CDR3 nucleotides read TGTGCCAGCAGTGTAAGCTTCTCTAGCACAGATACGCAGTATTTT.

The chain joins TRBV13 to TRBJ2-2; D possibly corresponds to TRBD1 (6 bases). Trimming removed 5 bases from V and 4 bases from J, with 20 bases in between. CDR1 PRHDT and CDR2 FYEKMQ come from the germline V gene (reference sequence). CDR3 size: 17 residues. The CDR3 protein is CASSPPGQGGVTGELFF. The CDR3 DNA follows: TGTGCCAGCAGCCCCCCCGGACAAGGGGGAGTCACCGGGGAGCTGTTTTTT.

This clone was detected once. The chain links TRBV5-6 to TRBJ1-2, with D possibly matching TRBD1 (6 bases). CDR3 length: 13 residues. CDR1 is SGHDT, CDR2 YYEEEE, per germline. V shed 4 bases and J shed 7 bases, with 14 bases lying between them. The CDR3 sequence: CASSLGFRGGYTF. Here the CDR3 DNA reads TGTGCCAGCAGCCTAGGATTCAGGGGTGGCTACACCTTC.

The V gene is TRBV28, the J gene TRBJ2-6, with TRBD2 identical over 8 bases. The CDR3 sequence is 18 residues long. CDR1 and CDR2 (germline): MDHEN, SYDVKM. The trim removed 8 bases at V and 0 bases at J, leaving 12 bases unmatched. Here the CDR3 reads CASGGLREAPSGANVLTF. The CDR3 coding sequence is TGTGCCAGCGGGGGGTTGCGGGAGGCCCCCTCTGGGGCCAACGTCCTGACTTTC.

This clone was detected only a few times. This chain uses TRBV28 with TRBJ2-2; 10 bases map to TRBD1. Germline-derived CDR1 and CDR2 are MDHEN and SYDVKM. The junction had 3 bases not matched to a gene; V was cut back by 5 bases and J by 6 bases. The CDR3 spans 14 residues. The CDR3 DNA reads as TGTGCCAGCAGTCCTGACAGGGGGCCCGGGGAGCTGTTTTTT. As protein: CASSPDRGPGELFF. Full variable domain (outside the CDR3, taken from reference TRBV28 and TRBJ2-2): DVKVTQSSRYLVKRTGEKVFLECVQDMDHENMFWYRQDPGLGLRLIYFSYDVKMKEKGDIPEGYSVSREKKERFSLILESASTNQTSMYLCASSPDRGPGELFFGEGSRLTVL.

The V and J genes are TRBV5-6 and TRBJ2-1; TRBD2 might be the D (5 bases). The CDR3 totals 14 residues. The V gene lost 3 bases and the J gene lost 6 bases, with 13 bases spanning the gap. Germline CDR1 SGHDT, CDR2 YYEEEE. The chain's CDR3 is CASSSRTLPNEQFF. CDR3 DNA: TGTGCCAGCAGCTCCAGGACTCTCCCCAATGAGCAGTTCTTC. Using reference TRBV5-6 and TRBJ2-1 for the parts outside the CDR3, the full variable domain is DAGVTQSPTHLIKTRGQQVTLRCSPKSGHDTVSWYQQALGQGPQFIFQYYEEEERQRGNFPDRFSGHQFPNYSSELNVNALLLGDSALYLCASSSRTLPNEQFFGPGTRLTVL.

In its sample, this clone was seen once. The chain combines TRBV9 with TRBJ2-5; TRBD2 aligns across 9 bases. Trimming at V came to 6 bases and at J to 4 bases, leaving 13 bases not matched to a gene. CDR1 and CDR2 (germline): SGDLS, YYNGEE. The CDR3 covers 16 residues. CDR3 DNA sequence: TGTGCCAGCACCCCCGGGGGAGAACTAGCGGGAGAGACCCAGTACTTC. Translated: CASTPGGELAGETQYF.

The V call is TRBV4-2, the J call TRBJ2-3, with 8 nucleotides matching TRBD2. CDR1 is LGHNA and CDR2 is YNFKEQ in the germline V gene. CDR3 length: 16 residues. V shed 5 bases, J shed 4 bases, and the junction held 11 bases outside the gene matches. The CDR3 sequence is CASSYSGALPADTQYF. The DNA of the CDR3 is TGTGCCAGCAGCTATAGCGGGGCCCTACCTGCAGATACGCAGTATTTT.

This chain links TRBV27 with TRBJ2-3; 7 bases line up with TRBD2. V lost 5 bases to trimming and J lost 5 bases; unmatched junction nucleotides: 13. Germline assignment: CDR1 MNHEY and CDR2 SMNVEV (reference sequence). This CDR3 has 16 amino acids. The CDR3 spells CASSPGTTTGLDTQYF. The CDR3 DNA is TGTGCCAGCAGTCCGGGGACTACCACGGGGTTAGATACGCAGTATTTT.

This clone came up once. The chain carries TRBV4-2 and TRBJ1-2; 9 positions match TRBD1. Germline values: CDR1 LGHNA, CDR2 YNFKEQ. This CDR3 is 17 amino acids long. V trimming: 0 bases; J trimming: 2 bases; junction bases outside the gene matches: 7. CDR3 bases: TGTGCCAGCAGCCAAGATCAGGGACAGGGACGGAACTATGGCTACACCTTC. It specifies CASSQDQGQGRNYGYTF.

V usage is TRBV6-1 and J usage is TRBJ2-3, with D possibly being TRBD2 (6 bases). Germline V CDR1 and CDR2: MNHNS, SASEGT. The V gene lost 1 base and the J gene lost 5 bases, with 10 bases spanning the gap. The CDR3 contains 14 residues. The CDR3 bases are TGTGCCAGCAGTGAAGGGGCCGGGGGAGATACGCAGTATTTT. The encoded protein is CASSEGAGGDTQYF.

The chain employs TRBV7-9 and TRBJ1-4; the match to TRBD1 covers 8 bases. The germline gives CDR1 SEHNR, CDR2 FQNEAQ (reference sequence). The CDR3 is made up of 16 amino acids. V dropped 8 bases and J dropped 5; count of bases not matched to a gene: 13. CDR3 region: CASSSLETGENEKLFF. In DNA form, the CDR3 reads TGTGCCAGCTCCTCGCTAGAGACAGGGGAGAATGAAAAACTGTTTTTT.